This section outlines one T cell receptor (beta chain) sequence together with its context. This specimen belongs to a study of control samples from healthy donors and cancer patients. The table came from immunoSEQ multiplex PCR; TCRdb's copy has only in-frame clones and leaves some out. The sample yields 150,000 to 200,000 clones, about 92% seen once. The CDR3 extends over 14 amino acids. CDR1 and CDR2 (germline): SEHNR, FQNEAQ (reference sequence). After removal of 5 bases from V and 12 bases from J, the junction contained 14 bases not matched to a gene. Specimen: blood. The receptor comes from a man aged 25 to 40 in good health. The rearrangement uses TRBV7-9 and TRBJ1-1, with 8 positions matching TRBD1. The CDR3 sequence is CASSETLLDRVTFF. The CDR3 nucleotides read TGTGCCAGCAGCGAAACCCTATTGGACAGGGTAACTTTCTTT.